One and the same sample provided the 23 T cell receptor beta chains below, sequenced in a study of OX40 agonist ivuxolimab in advanced cancers. The library was made by the immunoSEQ multiplex PCR assay. TCRdb took this table from immuneACCESS and kept in-frame rearrangements with V and J called. Such tables lack part of the clones; where checked against another copy, unresolved V genes explain under half of the gap, and the rest is unexplained. Here the sample has 40,000 to 65,000 clones; approximately 84% occur a single time. The ten largest clones represent 4.6% of the sample. Sequencing was performed on CD4+ or CD8+ T cells sorted from blood, taken in a trial of the OX40 agonist ivuxolimab. These receptors originate from an adult with an advanced solid tumor such as melanoma, head and neck, liver or kidney cancer.

The gene calls are TRBV4-1 and TRBJ2-1; 11 bases align to TRBD2. The CDR3 spans 14 residues. J was trimmed by 9 bases and V by 3 bases; bases with no gene match: 4. CDR1 and CDR2 (germline): MGHRA, YSYEKL. The DNA of the CDR3 is TGCGCCAGCAGCCAGTGGACTAGCGGGTCTGAGCAGTTCTTC. It encodes CASSQWTSGSEQFF.

The gene calls are TRBV14 and TRBJ2-3; 11 nucleotides agree with TRBD2. This CDR3 comprises 16 residues. Trimming removed 4 bases from V and 6 bases from J; junction bases left unmatched: 9. In germline, CDR1 is SGHDN, CDR2 FVKESK. The CDR3 reads CASSRIAGGPADTQYF. The CDR3 DNA is TGTGCCAGCAGCCGGATAGCGGGAGGGCCGGCGGATACGCAGTATTTT.

In DNA, the CDR3 is TGTGCCAGCAGCCTCATTGGGAGCCTCCAAGAGACCCAGTACTTC. It specifies CASSLIGSLQETQYF. V is TRBV5-4 and J is TRBJ2-5, with a possible D match to TRBD2 (5 bases). This CDR3 is 15 amino acids long. Germline values: CDR1 SGHNT, CDR2 YYREEE (reference sequence). V lost 4 bases to trimming and J lost 1 base, with 14 bases between them.

This clone is medium-sized within its sample. The chain joins TRBV19 to TRBJ2-3, with D possibly being TRBD2 (6 bases). This CDR3 has 15 amino acids. V gave up 9 bases and J gave up 0 bases, with 16 bases separating them. CDR1 and CDR2 from the germline V gene are LNHDA and SQIVND (reference sequence). The CDR3 protein is CASTGGKISTDTQYF. The CDR3 DNA is TGTGCCAGCACAGGAGGGAAGATTAGCACAGATACGCAGTATTTT.

The V gene is TRBV5-1, the J gene TRBJ2-7; 9 nucleotides align to TRBD1. The germline V gene has CDR1 SGHRS and CDR2 YFSETQ. The ends lost 4 bases at V and 5 bases at J; junction bases unmatched: 7. The CDR3 is 14 residues long. The CDR3 sequence: CASSPRDRANEQYF. The DNA of the CDR3 is TGCGCCAGCAGCCCTCGGGACAGGGCCAACGAGCAGTACTTC.

The chain couples TRBV27 to TRBJ1-6; TRBD1 matches 7 bases. In germline, CDR1 is MNHEY, CDR2 SMNVEV (reference sequence). This CDR3 has 15 residues. V shed 2 bases, J shed 9 bases, and the junction held 7 bases outside the gene matches. The CDR3 sequence is CASSLPRTGISPLHF. CDR3 nucleotides: TGTGCCAGCAGTTTACCCCGGACAGGAATTTCACCCCTCCACTTT.

The V call is TRBV7-3, the J call TRBJ1-3, with 7 bases that match TRBD1. This CDR3 has 15 amino acids. Trimming removed 5 bases from V and 4 bases from J; junction bases left unmatched: 8. The V gene's germline CDR1 is SGHTA and CDR2 FQGTGA. CDR3 nucleotides: TGTGCCAGCAGCCCCACCGGGACAGCCGGAAACACCATATATTTT. Translating gives CASSPTGTAGNTIYF.

This clone appeared a single time. V gene TRBV27 combines with J gene TRBJ2-3; tentatively, D is TRBD2 (6 bases). The CDR3 extends over 15 amino acids. Germline loops: CDR1 MNHEY, CDR2 SMNVEV (reference sequence). Trimming pared 6 bases from V and 6 bases from J, leaving 19 bases between. In nucleotides, the CDR3 is TGTGCCAGCAGCCTGTCTTGGGGGGTGGTGGATACGCAGTATTTT. Amino acid sequence: CASSLSWGVVDTQYF.

This chain connects TRBV18 to TRBJ1-2; tentative D call: TRBD1 (6 bases). Trimming took off 6 bases at V and 0 bases at J, with 14 bases between the two ends. This CDR3 spans 15 amino acids. Germline V gene lookup returns CDR1 KGHSH and CDR2 LQKENI. DNA of the CDR3: TGTGCCAGCTCTCGAGAGACAGGTTCTAACTATGGCTACACCTTC. Translation gives CASSRETGSNYGYTF.

This clone appeared once. The rearrangement uses TRBV6-5 and TRBJ1-2; 7 nucleotides line up with TRBD1. The V gene end was trimmed by 1 base and the J gene end by 2 bases; junction bases not matched to a gene: 4. This CDR3 is 15 amino acids long. The germline gives CDR1 MNHEY, CDR2 SVGAGI. CDR3 residues: CASSYLGTENYGYTF. CDR3 DNA: TGTGCCAGCAGTTACTTAGGGACAGAGAACTATGGCTACACCTTC.

This chain joins TRBV7-2 and TRBJ2-5; D is undetermined. The CDR3 is 12 residues long. The germline CDR1 and CDR2 sequences are SGHTA and FQGNSA. V lost 0 bases and J 5 bases, leaving 4 bases between the germline ends. CDR3 coding DNA: TGTGCCAGCAGCTTAGCGGCGGAGACCCAGTACTTC. Residues: CASSLAAETQYF.

V and J are TRBV6-5 and TRBJ1-1; 7 positions match TRBD1. The CDR3 loop spans 15 amino acids. V lost 6 bases, J lost 0 bases, and 7 bases stayed unmatched. The germline gives CDR1 MNHEY, CDR2 SVGAGI. The CDR3 spells CASRSPGQLNTEAFF. The CDR3 DNA sequence: TGTGCCAGCAGGTCCCCGGGACAGTTGAACACTGAAGCTTTCTTT.

On this clone: One junction end does not reproduce the germline sequence, and a read error may be involved. V is TRBV7-2 and J is TRBJ1-2, with D possibly TRBD1 on 5 matching bases. The CDR3 has 12 amino acids. Germline V gene data show CDR1 as SGHTA and CDR2 as FQGNSA. The DNA for the CDR3 is TGTGCCAGCAGCTTAGATTCGGGGCCACGAGGCTTC. Its protein is CASSLDSGPRGF.

Points on this clone: The junction differs from germline at one of its ends, possibly a read error. The rearrangement uses TRBV5-1 and TRBJ2-2; 12 bases match TRBD2. This CDR3 region has 20 residues. CDR1 SGHRS and CDR2 YFSETQ come from the germline V gene. The CDR3: CASSCNWNKGTSGQHRGAVF. The CDR3, as DNA: TGCGCCAGCAGCTGCAATTGGAACAAAGGGACTAGCGGGCAACACCGGGGAGCTGTTTTT.

The genes are TRBV6-1 and TRBJ2-5; TRBD2 aligns across 9 bases. V was pared by 10 bases and J by 4 bases, with 7 bases of the junction left unmatched. CDR1 is MNHNS, CDR2 SASEGT, per germline. This CDR3 has 13 amino acids. CDR3 region: CATATSGLETQYF. The CDR3 DNA is TGTGCCACCGCGACTAGCGGACTAGAGACCCAGTACTTC.

The chain is built from TRBV9 and TRBJ2-3, with D perhaps being TRBD1 or TRBD2 (5 bases each). This CDR3 has 15 residues. V dropped 4 bases and J dropped 5 bases, with 17 bases sitting between them. CDR1 is SGDLS and CDR2 is YYNGEE in the germline V gene. CDR3 bases: TGTGCCAGCAGCTCCTTGAGAGGGGCGGTAGATACGCAGTATTTT. This translates into CASSSLRGAVDTQYF.

The chain is built from TRBV5-1 and TRBJ2-3; a possible D gene is TRBD1 (6 bases). Trimming took off 2 bases at V and 0 bases at J, with 13 bases between the two ends. CDR1 and CDR2 from the germline V gene are SGHRS and YFSETQ. There are 16 residues in the CDR3. DNA for the CDR3: TGCGCCAGCAGCTTCTCCGGGACAACCAGCACAGATACGCAGTATTTT. It specifies CASSFSGTTSTDTQYF.

This chain links TRBV30 with TRBJ2-7; a possible D gene is TRBD2 (7 bases). Trimming shortened V by 2 bases and J by 6 bases, and 8 bases separated the two germline ends. The CDR3 spans 11 residues. Germline V gene lookup returns CDR1 GTSNPN and CDR2 SVGIG (reference sequence). In DNA, the CDR3 is TGTGCCTGGAGTAGGGGGGGCGAGCAGTACTTC. Translating it yields CAWSRGGEQYF.

This clone showed up just a few times. The chain links TRBV5-5 to TRBJ1-1, with D unclear. Germline CDR1 is SGHKS and CDR2 is YYEKEE (reference sequence). V lost 0 bases and J 4 bases, leaving 7 bases between the germline ends. The CDR3 loop spans 13 amino acids. CDR3: CASSLGTGTEAFF. The CDR3, as DNA: TGTGCCAGCAGCTTGGGGACGGGCACTGAAGCTTTCTTT.

The rearrangement joins TRBV28 to TRBJ2-3, with 14 positions matching TRBD2. CDR1 MDHEN and CDR2 SYDVKM come from the germline V gene. J was trimmed by 5 bases and V by 7 bases; bases with no gene match: 11. This CDR3 has 17 amino acids. The CDR3 protein is CASMFRGLAGVGDTQYF. The CDR3 nucleotides are TGTGCCAGCATGTTCAGGGGACTAGCGGGAGTGGGAGATACGCAGTATTTT.

The chain employs TRBV6-4 and TRBJ2-2, with 12 bases matching TRBD2. Per the germline V gene, CDR1 is MRHNA and CDR2 is SNTAGT. The CDR3 contains 15 residues. The J segment lost 3 bases and the V segment lost 7 bases, leaving 3 bases of the junction unmatched. The CDR3 bases are TGTGCCAGCAAGGGACTAGCGGGCGACACCGGGGAGCTGTTTTTT. Translation: CASKGLAGDTGELFF.

The chain uses TRBV4-2 and TRBJ2-7; 7 nucleotides match TRBD1. Losses at the gene ends were 5 bases for V and 2 bases for J; bases not matched to a gene: 6. This CDR3 spans 14 amino acids. The germline V gene encodes CDR1 LGHNA and CDR2 YNFKEQ. In nucleotides, the CDR3 is TGTGCCAGCAGCGCTGCCGGGACAGCCTACGAGCAGTACTTC. Amino acid sequence: CASSAAGTAYEQYF.

In nucleotides, the CDR3 is TGTGCCACAAAACGGGACAGAAGCCCAACTAATGAAAAACTGTTTTTT. It is translated as CATKRDRSPTNEKLFF. The J gene is TRBJ1-4, the V gene TRBV19; 7 bases map to TRBD1. With 10 bases clipped from V and 0 bases from J, the junction kept 11 bases outside the gene matches. The CDR3 sequence is 16 residues long. Germline loops: CDR1 LNHDA, CDR2 SQIVND (reference sequence).